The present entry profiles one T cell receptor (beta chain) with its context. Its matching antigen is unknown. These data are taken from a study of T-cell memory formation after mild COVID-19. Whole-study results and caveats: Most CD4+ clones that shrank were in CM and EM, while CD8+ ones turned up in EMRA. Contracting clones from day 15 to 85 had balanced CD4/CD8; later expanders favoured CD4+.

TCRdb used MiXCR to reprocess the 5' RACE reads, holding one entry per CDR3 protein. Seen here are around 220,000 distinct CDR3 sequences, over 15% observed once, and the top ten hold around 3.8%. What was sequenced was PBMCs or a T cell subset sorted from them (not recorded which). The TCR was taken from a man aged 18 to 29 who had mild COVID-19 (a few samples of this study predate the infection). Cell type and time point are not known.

The CDR3 region has the DNA TGTGCCAGCTGCCGACCCACAGGGAGCTACTCCTACGAGCAGTACTTC. Translating gives CASCRPTGSYSYEQYF. The chain couples TRBV6-6 to TRBJ2-7; TRBD1 might be the D (6 bases). The V end lost 8 bases, the J end lost 0 bases, and 20 bases lay between the germline ends. Germline CDR1 reads MNHNY; CDR2 reads SVGAGI (reference sequence). This CDR3 contains 16 residues.